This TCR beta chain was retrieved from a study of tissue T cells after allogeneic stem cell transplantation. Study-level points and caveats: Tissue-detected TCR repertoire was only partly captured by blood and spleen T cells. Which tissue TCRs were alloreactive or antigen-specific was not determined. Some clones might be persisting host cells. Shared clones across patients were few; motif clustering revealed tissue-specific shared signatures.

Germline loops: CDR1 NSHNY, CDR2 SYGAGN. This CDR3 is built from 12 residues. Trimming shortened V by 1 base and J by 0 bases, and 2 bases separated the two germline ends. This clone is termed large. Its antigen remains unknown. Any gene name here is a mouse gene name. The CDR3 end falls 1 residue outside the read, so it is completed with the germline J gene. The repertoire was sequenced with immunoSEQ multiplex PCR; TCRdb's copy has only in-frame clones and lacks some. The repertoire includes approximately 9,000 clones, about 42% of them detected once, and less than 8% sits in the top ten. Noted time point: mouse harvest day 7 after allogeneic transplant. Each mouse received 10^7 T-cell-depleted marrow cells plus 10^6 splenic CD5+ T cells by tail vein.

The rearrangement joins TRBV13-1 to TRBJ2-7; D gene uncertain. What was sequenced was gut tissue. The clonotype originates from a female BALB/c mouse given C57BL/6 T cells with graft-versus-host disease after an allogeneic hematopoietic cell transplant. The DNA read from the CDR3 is TGTGCCAGCAGTGATAACTCCTATGAACAGTAC. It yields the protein CASSDNSYEQY. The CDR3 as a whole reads CASSDNSYEQYF.